This T cell receptor beta chain was profiled in a study of T-cell memory formation after mild COVID-19. The V gene lost 8 bases and the J gene lost 6 bases, with 17 bases spanning the gap. This CDR3 is built from 13 residues. Germline-derived CDR1 and CDR2 are WSHSY and SAAADI. TCRdb recomputed calls from the 5' RACE reads with MiXCR, one row per CDR3 protein. The table shows around 510,000 distinct CDR3 sequences, with 20% to 25% occurring only once. This TCR came from an adult woman who had mild COVID-19 (a few samples of this study predate the infection). Cell type and time point are not known. The rearrangement links TRBV10-2 to TRBJ2-7; D not resolved. The sequencing input was PBMCs or a T cell subset sorted from them (not recorded which). The CDR3 region is CASHHTNWGEQYF. The CDR3, as DNA: TGCGCCAGCCATCATACTAACTGGGGCGAGCAGTACTTC.